This record covers a single T cell receptor beta chain. The data originate from a study of blood T cell repertoires in COVID-19. Study details: T cells, B-cell-depleted T cells, or PBMCs supplied cDNA or gDNA.

Data came from immunoSEQ multiplex PCR; TCRdb stores just in-frame clones and leaves some out. The sample lists about 230,000 clones; roughly 88% were seen once. The CDR3 extends over 13 amino acids. Germline CDR1 MGHRA, CDR2 YSYEKL. V dropped 5 bases and J dropped 5 bases, with 9 bases sitting between them. This sequence was found in a woman in her twenties or thirties who had been exposed to COVID-19. The V call is TRBV4-1, the J call TRBJ2-2; no clear D gene. Sequencing was carried out using PBMCs or T cells enriched from blood (not recorded which). The CDR3 here is CASSWSRTGELFF. CDR3 in DNA: TGCGCCAGCAGCTGGTCGAGGACCGGGGAGCTGTTTTTT.